The clone carrying this TCR beta chain was seen more than once but under ten times. No progression to ophthalmopathy during 18 months of follow-up defined stable disease. Trimming cost V 5 bases and J 2 bases; bases outside gene matches: 8. CDR1 DFQATT and CDR2 SNEGSKA come from the germline V gene (reference sequence). The CDR3 is made up of 15 amino acids. The data belong to a study of T cells in Graves' hyperthyroidism and ophthalmopathy. Study summary: Peripheral blood was collected at initial diagnosis, before any treatment.

The CDR3 regions of TCR beta were amplified from RNA transcripts. HTBI primers were the set used in a first-round RT-PCR of the TCR CDR3. TCRdb reprocessed the multiplex PCR reads via MiXCR and lists one record per CDR3 protein. The sample lists about 200,000 distinct CDR3 sequences; about 17% were seen once. The TCR was taken from a man aged 35 to 55 with Graves' hyperthyroidism. This rearrangement joins TRBV20-1 to TRBJ2-2, with 7 positions matching TRBD2. Sequencing was done on a sample of blood. The DNA for the CDR3 is TGCAGTGCTCCCGGGAGCGGGGCTAACACCGGGGAGCTGTTTTTT. Amino acids: CSAPGSGANTGELFF.